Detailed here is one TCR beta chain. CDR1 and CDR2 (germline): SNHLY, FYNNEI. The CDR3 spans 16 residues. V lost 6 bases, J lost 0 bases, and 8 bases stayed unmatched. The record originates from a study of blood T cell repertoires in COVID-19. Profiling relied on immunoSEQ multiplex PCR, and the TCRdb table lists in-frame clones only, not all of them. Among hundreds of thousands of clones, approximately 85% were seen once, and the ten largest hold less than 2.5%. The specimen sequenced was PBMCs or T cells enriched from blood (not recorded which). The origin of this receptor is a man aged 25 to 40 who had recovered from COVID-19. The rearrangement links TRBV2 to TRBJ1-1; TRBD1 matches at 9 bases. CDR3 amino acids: CASSLDRGTMNTEAFF. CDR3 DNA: TGTGCCAGCAGCCTGGACAGGGGAACAATGAACACTGAAGCTTTCTTT.